This T cell receptor beta chain was sequenced for a study of blood T cell repertoires in COVID-19. Across the whole study: Acute and convalescent COVID-19 samples came from the United States, Italy and Spain. From T cells, B-cell-depleted T cells, or PBMCs came the material, which was cDNA or gDNA.

Shortly before study entry, within 2 weeks, exposed participants had met a COVID-19 case. Germline CDR1 reads SGHDN; CDR2 reads FVKESK. The V and J ends lost 1 base and 0 bases respectively, with 12 bases between them. This CDR3 region has 16 residues. Authors' methods: Reference gene primer amplification in the assay estimated nucleated cell counts. Data came from immunoSEQ multiplex PCR; TCRdb stores just in-frame clones and leaves some out. That table supplies the V and J calls and clone size; D and trimming were determined from the DNA. Of 280,000 or so clones detected, around 92% appear once; the ten largest clones hold under 3.5%.

V usage is TRBV14 and J usage is TRBJ1-2; D gene unclear. The TCR was taken from a woman in her fifties or sixties who had been exposed to COVID-19. The source material was PBMCs or T cells enriched from blood (not recorded which). The CDR3 region has the DNA TGTGCCAGCAGCCAAGCTCCGCGGGGTACTAACTATGGCTACACCTTC. This translates into CASSQAPRGTNYGYTF.